Sequencing of this TCR beta chain was carried out in a study of shared clonotypes between healthy human individuals (TCRdb year 2020). Context from the whole study: A couple of women and a few men aged 18 to 49 years were included in the cohort. For each donor, CD4 naive and CD4 memory were each run on three plates, CD8 naive on two plates, and CD8 memory on one plate. To estimate repertoire size and how much clonotype sharing occurs between individuals, the study deeply sequenced the blood TCR repertoires of 4 to 6 healthy adults. To increase sequencing depth and limit assay-specific biases, TCR repertoire library preparation and sequencing were carried out by different laboratories using diverse techniques. Each donor's leukapheresis produced roughly between roughly 0.85 and 10 billion PBMCs.

Using the deep immunoSEQ assay, multiplex PCR amplified TCR CDR3 regions from genomic DNA. Extracted genomic DNA from each cell subset was spread evenly across all wells of several immunoSEQ 96-well plates, with each plate serving as a replicate. For sorted subsets, each replicate PCR was loaded with 200 to 250 ng genomic DNA, equivalent to 25,000 to 30,000 T cell genomes. Purified libraries were quantified with a Qubit 3.0 fluorometer, sized on a Bioanalyzer 2100, and re-quantified with the KAPA Library Quantification kit. A separate single-read 150-cycle Illumina NextSeq 550 flow cell was used to sequence each immunoSEQ 96-well plate. The authors processed their data as follows. Because the immunoSEQ output held only junctional sequences and lacked quality scores, the filtering could not match the filtering applied to full-length reads. To assign V/J genes and CDR3, sequences were annotated using PyIR, a Python wrapper for IgBLAST v1.9, with IMGT germline references. Reads were removed for weak V/J assignments (E-value above 1e-6), missing CDR3, stop codons, out-of-frame junctions, or ambiguous translated residues. V3J clonotypes were defined as sequences sharing the same inferred V gene, J gene, and CDR3 amino acid sequence. Percentage overlap between repertoires was calculated by dividing the number of shared unique clonotypes by the size of the smaller repertoire. Richness of each repertoire was evaluated using RTK rarefaction, the Chao1 estimator, and Recon v2.1 estimates of unobserved clonotypes. For all TCRbeta clonotypes obtained by the gDNA method from four donors, generation probabilities were computed with OLGA. The source is immuneACCESS, and TCRdb retained only in-frame sequences with V and J called. Part of the clones is not carried over; for the studies checked, unresolved V genes explain less than half of this, and the remainder is unexplained. From that table come the V and J calls and clone size; the DNA was used to work out D and trimming. This sample is represented by about 1 million clones; under 80% of them were singletons. The ten largest clones add up to roughly 1.4% of the sample.

Points the paper makes about the study in general: The small number of donors limited the genetic and exposure-history diversity represented. Rarefaction of sorted-subset datasets indicated incomplete sequencing despite the large sequencing depth. Based on pairwise subsampling, the degree of clonotype sharing among donors was expected to be affected by sequencing depth. Sampling was restricted to blood, and TCR repertoires in tissue are likely to differ from TCR repertoires in blood. Naive subsets generally had larger estimated clonotype richness than memory subsets. Across a few donors, approximately 4.9% of naive CD4, approximately 3.6% of naive CD8, approximately 2.5% of memory CD4, and approximately 0.4% of memory CD8 clonotypes were shared. Compared with non-shared clonotypes, clonotypes shared by all four sorted-subset donors had higher generation probabilities.

The CDR3 has 15 amino acids, counting the end cysteine and phenylalanine. The sequence is cut down to CDR3 DNA, 45 bases in frame from base 1. As encoded in the germline V gene, CDR1 is WSHSY while CDR2 is SAAADI. Cut back by 6 bases and 8 bases, the V and J ends lie 20 bases apart. Comments on this clone: It lacks a known antigen. No qualities accompany the bases; no much larger clone lies one base away.

Donors were healthy HIV-negative adults with no recently reported acute infections or vaccinations. All donors were Caucasian adults living in Nashville, Tennessee, USA. CD4+ T cells were enriched through magnetic negative selection, after which naive cells were positively selected on CD45RA and the remaining negative fraction served as the memory subset. Blood was collected by leukapheresis, and PBMCs were isolated by Ficoll-Histopaque density gradient centrifugation and then cryopreserved in liquid nitrogen vapor phase. Analytical flow cytometry was used to check the purity and quantity of each magnetically sorted T cell population. Genomic DNA was isolated from each sorted fraction and quantified by UV absorbance on a Nanodrop 2000c.

The receptor chain draws on TRBV10-2 and TRBJ2-1; TRBD2 is possibly the D segment (6 matching bases). The sample was memory CD4+ T cells sorted from blood. The cell subset or site label, as the study defines it: CD45RA-negative fraction. The sequence was obtained from a man younger than 30 in good health. Read as DNA, the sequence is TGCGCCAGCAGGGATAGCGGCCCCATGTTCGATGAGCAGTTCTTC. The encoded protein is CASRDSGPMFDEQFF.